This T cell receptor beta chain was captured by sequencing in a study of T cells after yellow fever vaccination. MiXCR, run by TCRdb on the 5' RACE reads, gives a single entry per CDR3 protein. This table holds about 120,000 distinct CDR3 sequences, about 8.4% found once. This clonotype came up many times. The CDR3 is 15 amino acids. Germline trimming cut 5 bases from V and 2 bases from J; bases unmatched to any gene: 6. CDR1 and CDR2 from the germline V gene are SGDLS and YYNGEE. This TCR was recovered from a man between 18 and 29 years old who received the YFV17D yellow fever vaccine. The sample was CD8+ T cells sorted from PBMCs, taken on the day of the yellow fever booster vaccination. V and J are TRBV9 and TRBJ2-7; 11 nucleotides line up with TRBD2. The DNA of the CDR3 is TGTGCCAGCAGTTCTAGCGGGGGGTCGGCCTACGAGCAGTACTTC. Protein sequence: CASSSSGGSAYEQYF.